One sample yielded the 7 T cell receptor beta chains listed below, sequenced in a study of blood T cell repertoires in COVID-19. Sequenced by immunoSEQ multiplex PCR; TCRdb stores in-frame clones only, minus some. The sample yields around 250,000 clones, roughly 84% seen once. The sample comprised peripheral blood. The receptors were sampled from a woman in her thirties or forties who had recovered from COVID-19.

V usage is TRBV5-8 and J usage is TRBJ1-1; 8 bases map to TRBD1. Germline CDR1 reads SGHTS; CDR2 reads YDEGEE. This CDR3 has 15 residues. V shed 2 bases, J shed 2 bases, and the junction held 5 bases outside the gene matches. The CDR3 region is CASSFNGQGNTEAFF. For the CDR3, the DNA is TGTGCCAGCAGCTTTAACGGACAGGGAAACACTGAAGCTTTCTTT.

V is TRBV28 and J is TRBJ2-7; 9 nucleotides agree with TRBD1. This CDR3 spans 15 amino acids. V was clipped by 2 bases and J by 1 base; unmatched bases: 3. Germline values: CDR1 MDHEN, CDR2 SYDVKM. The CDR3 protein is CASSLAGQGSYEQYF. The DNA for the CDR3 is TGTGCCAGCAGTTTAGCTGGACAGGGGTCCTACGAGCAGTACTTC. The entire variable domain, with the rest obtained from reference TRBV28 and TRBJ2-7, is as follows: DVKVTQSSRYLVKRTGEKVFLECVQDMDHENMFWYRQDPGLGLRLIYFSYDVKMKEKGDIPEGYSVSREKKERFSLILESASTNQTSMYLCASSLAGQGSYEQYFGPGTRLTVT.

The chain combines TRBV18 with TRBJ2-7, with D perhaps matching TRBD2 (6 bases). This CDR3 region has 21 residues. V shed 3 bases and J shed 2 bases, with 32 bases lying between them. CDR1 is KGHSH, CDR2 LQKENI, per germline. The CDR3 is CASSPLGNHSFGRIDPYEQYF. The DNA of the CDR3 is TGTGCCAGCTCACCCCTGGGTAATCATTCCTTCGGGAGAATTGACCCCTACGAGCAGTACTTC.

The rearrangement links TRBV19 to TRBJ1-6, with a possible D match to TRBD1 (5 bases). The germline V and J ends were trimmed by 4 bases and 7 bases, with 17 bases remaining between them. Germline V CDR1 and CDR2: LNHDA, SQIVND (reference sequence). CDR3 length: 16 amino acids. The CDR3 region has the DNA TGTGCCAGTAGTAAGAGGTCAGGGCCTCAGAATTCACCCCTCCACTTT. Its protein is CASSKRSGPQNSPLHF.

The genes are TRBV13 and TRBJ2-7; 8 bases match TRBD2. V shed 0 bases and J 2 bases; nucleotides not matched to a gene: 3. Germline V gene data show CDR1 as PRHDT and CDR2 as FYEKMQ (reference sequence). The CDR3 has 15 amino acids. CDR3 sequence: CASSLGPGGAYEQYF. The CDR3 nucleotides read TGTGCCAGCAGCTTAGGCCCGGGGGGGGCCTACGAGCAGTACTTC.

The table lists this clone with a few counts. This chain uses TRBV5-1 with TRBJ2-2; weak D call: TRBD2 (6 bases). Germline V gene lookup returns CDR1 SGHRS and CDR2 YFSETQ. V was shortened by 3 bases and J by 3 bases, with 15 bases between the two germline ends. The CDR3 is 16 amino acids. The CDR3 DNA follows: TGCGCCAGCAGCTCGGGACCCTGGGGGGACACCGGGGAGCTGTTTTTT. Protein product: CASSSGPWGDTGELFF.

The chain couples TRBV5-6 to TRBJ1-2; D may be TRBD1 (6 bases). The V gene lost 1 base and the J gene lost 7 bases, with 14 bases spanning the gap. Germline CDR1 is SGHDT and CDR2 is YYEEEE. The CDR3 covers 14 residues. Here the CDR3 DNA reads TGTGCCAGCAGCTTGCTTTCGGGGGGCCCTGGCTACACCTTC. Protein sequence: CASSLLSGGPGYTF.